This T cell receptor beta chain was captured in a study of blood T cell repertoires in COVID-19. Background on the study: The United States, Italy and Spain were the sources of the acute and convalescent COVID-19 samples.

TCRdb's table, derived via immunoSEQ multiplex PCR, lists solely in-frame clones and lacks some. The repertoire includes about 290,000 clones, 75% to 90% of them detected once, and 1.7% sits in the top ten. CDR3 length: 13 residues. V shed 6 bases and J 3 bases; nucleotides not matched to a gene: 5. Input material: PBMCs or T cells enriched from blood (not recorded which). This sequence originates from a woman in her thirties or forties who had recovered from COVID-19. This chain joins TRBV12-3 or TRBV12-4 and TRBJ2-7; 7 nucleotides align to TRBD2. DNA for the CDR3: TGTGCCAGCAGCCCCTGGGGGGGCTACGAGCAGTACTTC. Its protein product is CASSPWGGYEQYF.